The entry below gives a single T cell receptor beta chain sequence along with its context. The PCR employed 60 Vbeta primers together with 13 Jbeta primers. The data were produced by immunoSEQ multiplex PCR, yet TCRdb's version contains in-frame clones alone and is incomplete. Among more than 95,000 clones listed, approximately 73% were seen once. These data are taken from a study of cytomegalovirus exposure and HLA in healthy donors. Germline V gene lookup returns CDR1 GTSNPN and CDR2 SVGIG (reference sequence). With 5 bases removed from V and 0 bases from J, the gap between germline ends came to 10 bases. This CDR3 is built from 13 residues.

The chain employs TRBV30 and TRBJ1-2; tentatively, D is TRBD1 (5 bases). The sequence derives from a man between 60 and 75 years old in good health and CMV-seropositive. Input material: PBMCs. The CDR3 region is CAWQGLPNYGYTF. In DNA form, the CDR3 reads TGTGCCTGGCAGGGCCTGCCTAACTATGGCTACACCTTC.